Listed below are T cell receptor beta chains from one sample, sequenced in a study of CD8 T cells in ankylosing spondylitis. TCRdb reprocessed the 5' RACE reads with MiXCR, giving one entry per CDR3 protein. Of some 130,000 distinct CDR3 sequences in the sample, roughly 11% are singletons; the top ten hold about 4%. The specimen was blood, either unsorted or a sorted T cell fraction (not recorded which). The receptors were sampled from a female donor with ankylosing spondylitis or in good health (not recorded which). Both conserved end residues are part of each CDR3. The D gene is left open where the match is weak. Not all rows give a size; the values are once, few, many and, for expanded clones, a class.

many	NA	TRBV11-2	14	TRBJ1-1	TGTGCCAGCAGCTCCCCCGTTCGTTACACTGAAGCTTTCTTT	CASSSPVRYTEAFF
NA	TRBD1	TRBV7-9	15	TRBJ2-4	TGTGCCAGCAGCATCCGACAGGGGACGGTGGACATTCAGTACTTC	CASSIRQGTVDIQYF
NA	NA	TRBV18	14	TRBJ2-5	TGTGCCAGCTCACCACCGTCGCAGCAAGAGACCCAGTACTTC	CASSPPSQQETQYF
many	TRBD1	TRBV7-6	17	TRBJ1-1	TGTGCCAGCAGCTTGGGACTTCCGGGACAGGGGGCGGCTGAAGCTTTCTTT	CASSLGLPGQGAAEAFF
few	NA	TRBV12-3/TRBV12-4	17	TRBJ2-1	TGTGCCAGCAGTTTATTTAACTTGGCAAGCTCCTACAATGAGCAGTTCTTC	CASSLFNLASSYNEQFF
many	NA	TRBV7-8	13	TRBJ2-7	TGTGCCAGCAGTCAACGGGCAGGCCCAGAGCAGTACTTC	CASSQRAGPEQYF
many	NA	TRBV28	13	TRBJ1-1	TGTGCCAGCAGAGACGGGGGATCAACTGAAGCTTTCTTT	CASRDGGSTEAFF
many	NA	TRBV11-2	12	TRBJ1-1	TGTGCCAGCAGCTTAGGAGGGCGTGAAGCTTTCTTT	CASSLGGREAFF
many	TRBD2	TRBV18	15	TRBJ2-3	TGTGCCAGCTCACCACTAGCGGGAGTCCCAGATACGCAGTATTTT	CASSPLAGVPDTQYF
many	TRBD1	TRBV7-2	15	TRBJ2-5	TGTGCCAGCAGCTCCTCCGGGACAGGGGAAGAGACCCAGTACTTC	CASSSSGTGEETQYF
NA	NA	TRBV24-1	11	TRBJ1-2	TGTGCCACCAGTGGAGCGTATGGCTACACCTTC	CATSGAYGYTF
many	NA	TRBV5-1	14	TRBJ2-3	TGCGCCAGCAGACCGCAGAGTTCCACAGATACGCAGTATTTT	CASRPQSSTDTQYF
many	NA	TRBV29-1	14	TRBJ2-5	TGCAGCGTTTTTCGTAGGGAAGCTACGGAGACCCAGTACTTC	CSVFRREATETQYF
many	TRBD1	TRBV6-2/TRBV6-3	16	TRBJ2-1	TGTGCCAGCAGTTCATTTGGACAGGGGTTCCACAATGAGCAGTTCTTC	CASSSFGQGFHNEQFF
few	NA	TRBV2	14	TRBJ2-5	TGTGCCAGCAGTGAGGGAAGGGGTGCTGAGACCCAGTACTTC	CASSEGRGAETQYF
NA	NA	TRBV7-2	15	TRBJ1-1	TGTGCCAGCAAAGCTCTGACCAATCGGCCCACTGAAGCTTTCTTT	CASKALTNRPTEAFF
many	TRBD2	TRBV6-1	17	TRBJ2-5	TGTGCCAGCAGTATCTCCCGACTAGCGGGAGTTCAAGAGACCCAGTACTTC	CASSISRLAGVQETQYF